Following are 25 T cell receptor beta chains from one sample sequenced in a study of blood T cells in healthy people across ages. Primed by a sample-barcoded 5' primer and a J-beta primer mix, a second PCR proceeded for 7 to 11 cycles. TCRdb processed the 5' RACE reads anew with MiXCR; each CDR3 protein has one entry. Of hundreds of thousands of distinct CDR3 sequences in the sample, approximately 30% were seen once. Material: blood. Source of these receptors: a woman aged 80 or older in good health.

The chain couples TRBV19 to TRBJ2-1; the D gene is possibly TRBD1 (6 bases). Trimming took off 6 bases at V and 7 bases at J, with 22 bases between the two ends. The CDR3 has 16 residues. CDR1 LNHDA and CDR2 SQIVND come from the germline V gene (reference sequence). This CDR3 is CASSRLTGSLGNEQFF. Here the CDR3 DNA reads TGTGCCAGTAGCCGTCTAACAGGGTCTCTTGGGAATGAGCAGTTCTTC.

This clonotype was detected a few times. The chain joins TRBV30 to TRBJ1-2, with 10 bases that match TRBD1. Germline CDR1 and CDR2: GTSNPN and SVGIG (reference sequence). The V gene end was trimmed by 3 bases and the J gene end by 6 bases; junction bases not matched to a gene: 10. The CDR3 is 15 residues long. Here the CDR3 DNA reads TGTGCCTGGAGGGGGGACAGGGGAGAGGGAAATGGCTACACCTTC. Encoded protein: CAWRGDRGEGNGYTF.

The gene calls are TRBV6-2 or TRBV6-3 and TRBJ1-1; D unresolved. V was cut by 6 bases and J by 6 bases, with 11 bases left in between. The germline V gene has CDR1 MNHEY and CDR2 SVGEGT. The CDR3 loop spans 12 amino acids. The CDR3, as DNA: TGTGCCAGCAGCTTGCCGTTGGCTGAAGCTTTCTTT. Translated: CASSLPLAEAFF.

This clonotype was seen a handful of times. Here the CDR3 reads CASSPGGPAGTEAFF. CDR3 nucleotide sequence: TGCGCCAGCAGCCCCGGGGGGCCCGCGGGCACTGAAGCTTTCTTT. This rearrangement joins TRBV4-3 to TRBJ1-1; tentatively, D is TRBD1 (6 bases). Germline-derived CDR1 and CDR2 are LGHNA and YSLEER. Trimming cost V 4 bases and J 4 bases, with 16 bases left between them. The CDR3 covers 15 residues.

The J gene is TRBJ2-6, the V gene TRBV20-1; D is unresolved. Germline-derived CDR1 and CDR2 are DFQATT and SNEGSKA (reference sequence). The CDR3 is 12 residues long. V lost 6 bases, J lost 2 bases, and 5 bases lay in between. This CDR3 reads CSAGPGANVLTF. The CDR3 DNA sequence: TGCAGTGCAGGTCCTGGGGCCAACGTCCTGACTTTC.

The CDR3 coding sequence is TGTGCCAGCAGCGCCGGACAGCAGACTGAAGCTTTCTTT. It translates to CASSAGQQTEAFF. This rearrangement joins TRBV9 to TRBJ1-1; D perhaps matches TRBD1 (6 bases). The V gene lost 3 bases and the J gene lost 5 bases, with 11 bases spanning the gap. Germline CDR1 is SGDLS and CDR2 is YYNGEE. This CDR3 is 13 amino acids long.

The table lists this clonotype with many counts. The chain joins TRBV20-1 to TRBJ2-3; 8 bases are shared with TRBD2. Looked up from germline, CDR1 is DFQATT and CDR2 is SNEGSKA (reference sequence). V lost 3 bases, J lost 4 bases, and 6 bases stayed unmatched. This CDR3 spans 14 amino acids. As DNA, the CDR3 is TGCAGTGCTAGCCAAGCGGGGGAGGCAGATACGCAGTATTTT. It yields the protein CSASQAGEADTQYF.

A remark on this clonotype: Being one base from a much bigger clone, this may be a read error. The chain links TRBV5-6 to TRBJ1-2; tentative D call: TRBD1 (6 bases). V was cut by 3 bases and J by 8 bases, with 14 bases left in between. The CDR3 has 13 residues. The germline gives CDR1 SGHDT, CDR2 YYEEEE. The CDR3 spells CASSWGRTEGYTF. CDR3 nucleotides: TGTGCCAGCAGCTGGGGACGGACAGAGGGCTACACCTTC.

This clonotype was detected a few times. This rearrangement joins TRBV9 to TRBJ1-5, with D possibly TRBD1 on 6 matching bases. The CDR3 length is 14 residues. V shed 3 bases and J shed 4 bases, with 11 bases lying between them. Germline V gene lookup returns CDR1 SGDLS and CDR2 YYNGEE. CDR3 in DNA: TGTGCCAGCAGCGGTGGACAGTTAAATCAGCCCCAGCATTTT. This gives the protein CASSGGQLNQPQHF.

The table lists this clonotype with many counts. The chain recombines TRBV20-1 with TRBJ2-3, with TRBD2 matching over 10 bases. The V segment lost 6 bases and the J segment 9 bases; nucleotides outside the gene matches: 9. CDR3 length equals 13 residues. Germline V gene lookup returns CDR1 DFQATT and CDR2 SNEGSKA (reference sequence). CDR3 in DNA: TGCAGTGCCCTAGCGGGGGCCTCGAACACGCAGTATTTT. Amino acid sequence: CSALAGASNTQYF.

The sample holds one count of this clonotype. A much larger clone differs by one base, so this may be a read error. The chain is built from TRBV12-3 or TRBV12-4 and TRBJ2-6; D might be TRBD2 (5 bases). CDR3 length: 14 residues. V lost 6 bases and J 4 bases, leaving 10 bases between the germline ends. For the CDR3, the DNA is TGTGCCAGCAGGCGGGTAAGCGGGGCCAACGTCCTGACTTTC. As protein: CASRRVSGANVLTF.

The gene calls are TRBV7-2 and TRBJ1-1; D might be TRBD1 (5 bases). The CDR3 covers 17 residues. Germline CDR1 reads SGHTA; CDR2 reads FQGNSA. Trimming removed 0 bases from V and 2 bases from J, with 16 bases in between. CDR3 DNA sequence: TGTGCCAGCAGCTTAGCGCTAAGGGGCGAGGGAAACACTGAAGCTTTCTTT. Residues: CASSLALRGEGNTEAFF. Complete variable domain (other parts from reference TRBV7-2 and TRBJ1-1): GAGVSQSPSNKVTEKGKDVELRCDPISGHTALYWYRQSLGQGLEFLIYFQGNSAPDKSGLPSDRFSAERTGGSVSTLTIQRTQQEDSAVYLCASSLALRGEGNTEAFFGQGTRLTVV.

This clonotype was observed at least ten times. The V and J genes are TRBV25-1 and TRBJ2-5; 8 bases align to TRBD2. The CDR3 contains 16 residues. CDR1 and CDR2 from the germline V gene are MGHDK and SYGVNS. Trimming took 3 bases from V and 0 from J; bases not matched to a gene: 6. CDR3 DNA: TGTGCCAGCAGTGACCCGGGGGGGGCACACCAAGAGACCCAGTACTTC. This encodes CASSDPGGAHQETQYF.

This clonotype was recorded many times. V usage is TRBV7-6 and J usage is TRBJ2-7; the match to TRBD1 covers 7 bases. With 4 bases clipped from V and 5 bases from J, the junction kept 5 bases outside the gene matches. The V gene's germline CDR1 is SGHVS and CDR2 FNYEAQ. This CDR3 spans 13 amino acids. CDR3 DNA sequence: TGTGCCAGCAGCTCTTACAGGGGACACGAGCAGTACTTC. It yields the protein CASSSYRGHEQYF.

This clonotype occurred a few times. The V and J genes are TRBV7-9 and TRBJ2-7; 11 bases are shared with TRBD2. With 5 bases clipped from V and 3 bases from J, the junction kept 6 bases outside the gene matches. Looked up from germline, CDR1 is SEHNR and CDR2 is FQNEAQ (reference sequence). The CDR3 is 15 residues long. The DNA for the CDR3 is TGTGCCAGCAGCCCCCCCGGGACTAGCGGCTACGAGCAGTACTTC. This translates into CASSPPGTSGYEQYF. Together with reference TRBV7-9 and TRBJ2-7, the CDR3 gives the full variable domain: DTGVSQNPRHKITKRGQNVTFRCDPISEHNRLYWYRQTLGQGPEFLTYFQNEAQLEKSRLLSDRFSAERPKGSFSTLEIQRTEQGDSAMYLCASSPPGTSGYEQYFGPGTRLTVT.

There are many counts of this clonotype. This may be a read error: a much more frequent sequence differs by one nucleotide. The CDR3 DNA follows: TGCAGTGTTGACACAGGGTCCGGGGCCAACGTCCGGACTTTC. Translated: CSVDTGSGANVRTF. J is TRBJ2-6 and V is TRBV20-1; TRBD1 might be the D (6 bases). The CDR3 runs to 14 residues. Germline V gives CDR1 DFQATT, CDR2 SNEGSKA (reference sequence).

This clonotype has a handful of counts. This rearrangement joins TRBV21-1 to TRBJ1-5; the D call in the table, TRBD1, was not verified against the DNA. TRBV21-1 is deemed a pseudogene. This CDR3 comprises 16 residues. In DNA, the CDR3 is TGTGCCAGCAGCAAAGAGAACCCTGACTGCAATCAGCCCCAGCATTTT. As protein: CASSKENPDCNQPQHF.

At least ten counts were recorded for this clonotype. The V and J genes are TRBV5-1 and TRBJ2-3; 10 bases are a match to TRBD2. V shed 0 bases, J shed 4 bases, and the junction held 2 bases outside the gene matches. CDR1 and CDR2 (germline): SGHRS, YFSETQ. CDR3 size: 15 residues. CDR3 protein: CASSLVAGGPDTQYF. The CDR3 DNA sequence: TGCGCCAGCAGCTTGGTAGCGGGGGGTCCAGATACGCAGTATTTT.

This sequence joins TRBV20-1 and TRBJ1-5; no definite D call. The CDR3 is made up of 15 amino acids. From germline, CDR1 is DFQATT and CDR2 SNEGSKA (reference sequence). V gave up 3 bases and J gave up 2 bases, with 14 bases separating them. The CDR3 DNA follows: TGCAGTGCTAGTTCAGGACCATGGGGCAATCAGCCCCAGCATTTT. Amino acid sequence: CSASSGPWGNQPQHF.

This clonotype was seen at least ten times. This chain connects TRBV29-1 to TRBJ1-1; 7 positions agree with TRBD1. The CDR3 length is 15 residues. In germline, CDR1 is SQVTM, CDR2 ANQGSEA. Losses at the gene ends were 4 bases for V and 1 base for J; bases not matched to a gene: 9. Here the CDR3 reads CSVAGQAGGNTEAFF. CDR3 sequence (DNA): TGCAGCGTTGCCGGACAGGCCGGCGGGAACACTGAAGCTTTCTTT. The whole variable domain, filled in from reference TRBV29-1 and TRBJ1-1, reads SAVISQKPSRDICQRGTSLTIQCQVDSQVTMMFWYRQQPGQSLTLIATANQGSEATYESGFVIDKFPISRPNLTFSTLTVSNMSPEDSSIYLCSVAGQAGGNTEAFFGQGTRLTVV.

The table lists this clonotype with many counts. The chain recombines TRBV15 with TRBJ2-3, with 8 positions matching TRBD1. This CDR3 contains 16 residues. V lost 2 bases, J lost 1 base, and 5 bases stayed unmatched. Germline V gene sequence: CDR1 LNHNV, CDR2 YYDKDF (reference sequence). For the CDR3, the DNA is TGTGCCACCAGCAGACCAGGGACAGGTCGCACAGATACGCAGTATTTT. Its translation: CATSRPGTGRTDTQYF.

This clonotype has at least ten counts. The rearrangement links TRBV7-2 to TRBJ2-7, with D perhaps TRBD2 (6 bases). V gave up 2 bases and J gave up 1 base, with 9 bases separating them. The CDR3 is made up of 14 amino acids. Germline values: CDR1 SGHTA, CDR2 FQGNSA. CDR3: CASSLYSGSYEQYF. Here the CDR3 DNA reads TGTGCCAGCAGCTTATACAGCGGGTCCTACGAGCAGTACTTC.

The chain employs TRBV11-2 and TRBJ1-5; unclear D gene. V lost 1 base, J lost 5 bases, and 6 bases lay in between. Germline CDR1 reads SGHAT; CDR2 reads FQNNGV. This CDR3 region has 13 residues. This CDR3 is CASSLAPHQPQHF. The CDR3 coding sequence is TGTGCCAGCAGCTTAGCTCCCCATCAGCCCCAGCATTTT.

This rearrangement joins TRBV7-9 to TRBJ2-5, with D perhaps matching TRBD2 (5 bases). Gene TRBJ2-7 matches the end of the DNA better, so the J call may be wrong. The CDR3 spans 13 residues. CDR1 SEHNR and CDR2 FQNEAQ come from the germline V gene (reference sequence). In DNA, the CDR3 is TGTGCCAGCGAAGGCGAGGGCCACTACGAGCAGTACTTC. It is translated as CASEGEGHYEQYF.

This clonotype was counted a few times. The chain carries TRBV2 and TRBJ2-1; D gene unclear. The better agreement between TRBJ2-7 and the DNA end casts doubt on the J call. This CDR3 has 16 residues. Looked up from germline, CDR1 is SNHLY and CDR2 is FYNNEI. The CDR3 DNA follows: TGTGCCAGCAGTGGCTCTGCAGGACCTTCCTACAATGAGCAGTACTTC. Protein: CASSGSAGPSYNEQYF.